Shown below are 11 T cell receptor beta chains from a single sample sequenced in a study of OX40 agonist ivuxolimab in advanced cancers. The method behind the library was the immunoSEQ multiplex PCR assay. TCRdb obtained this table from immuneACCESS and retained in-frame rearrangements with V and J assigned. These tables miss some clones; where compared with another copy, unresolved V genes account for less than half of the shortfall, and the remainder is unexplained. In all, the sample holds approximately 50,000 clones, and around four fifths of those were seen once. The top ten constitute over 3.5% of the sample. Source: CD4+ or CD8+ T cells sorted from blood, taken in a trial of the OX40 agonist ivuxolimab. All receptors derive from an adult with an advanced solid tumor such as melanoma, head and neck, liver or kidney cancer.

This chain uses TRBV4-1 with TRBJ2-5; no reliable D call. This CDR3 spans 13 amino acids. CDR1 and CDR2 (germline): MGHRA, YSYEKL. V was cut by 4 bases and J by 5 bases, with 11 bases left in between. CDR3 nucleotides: TGCGCCAGCAGCCGCCTCGAAGGGGAGACCCAGTACTTC. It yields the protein CASSRLEGETQYF.

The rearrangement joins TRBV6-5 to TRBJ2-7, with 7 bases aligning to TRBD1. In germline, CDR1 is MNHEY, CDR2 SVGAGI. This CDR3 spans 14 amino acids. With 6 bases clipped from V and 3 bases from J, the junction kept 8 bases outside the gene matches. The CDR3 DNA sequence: TGTGCCAGCAGCCTAGACAGGGAAGGCTACGAGCAGTACTTC. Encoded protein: CASSLDREGYEQYF.

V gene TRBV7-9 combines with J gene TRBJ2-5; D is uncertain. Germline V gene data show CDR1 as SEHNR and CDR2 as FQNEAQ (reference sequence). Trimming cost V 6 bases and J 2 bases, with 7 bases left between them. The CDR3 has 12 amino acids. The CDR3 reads CASRLDQETQYF. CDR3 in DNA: TGTGCCAGCAGGCTGGATCAAGAGACCCAGTACTTC. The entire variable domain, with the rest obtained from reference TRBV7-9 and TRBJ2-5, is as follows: DTGVSQNPRHKITKRGQNVTFRCDPISEHNRLYWYRQTLGQGPEFLTYFQNEAQLEKSRLLSDRFSAERPKGSFSTLEIQRTEQGDSAMYLCASRLDQETQYFGPGTRLLVL.

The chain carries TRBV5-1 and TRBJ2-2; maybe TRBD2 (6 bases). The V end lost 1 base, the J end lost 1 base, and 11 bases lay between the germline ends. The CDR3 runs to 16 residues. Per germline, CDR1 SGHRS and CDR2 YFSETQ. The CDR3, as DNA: TGCGCCAGCAGCTTGATGCCGGGGGAGAACACCGGGGAGCTGTTTTTT. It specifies CASSLMPGENTGELFF.

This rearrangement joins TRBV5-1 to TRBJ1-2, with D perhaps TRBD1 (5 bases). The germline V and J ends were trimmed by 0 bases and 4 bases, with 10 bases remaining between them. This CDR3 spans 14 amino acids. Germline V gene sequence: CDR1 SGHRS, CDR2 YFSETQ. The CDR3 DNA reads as TGCGCCAGCAGCTTGGGGGACGGACTCTATGGCTACACCTTC. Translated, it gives CASSLGDGLYGYTF.

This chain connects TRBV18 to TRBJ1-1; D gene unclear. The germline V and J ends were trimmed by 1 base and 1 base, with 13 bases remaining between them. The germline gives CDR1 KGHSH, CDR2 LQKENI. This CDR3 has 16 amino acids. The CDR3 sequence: CASSPRTIWENTEAFF. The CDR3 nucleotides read TGTGCCAGCTCACCACGGACCATTTGGGAGAACACTGAAGCTTTCTTT.

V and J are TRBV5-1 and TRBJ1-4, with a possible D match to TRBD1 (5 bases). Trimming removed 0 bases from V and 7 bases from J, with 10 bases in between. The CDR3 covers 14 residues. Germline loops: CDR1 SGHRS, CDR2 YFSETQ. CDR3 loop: CASSLGGTGEKLFF. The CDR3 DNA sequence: TGCGCCAGCAGCTTGGGCGGGACGGGTGAAAAACTGTTTTTT.

The CDR3 nucleotides read TGTGCCAGCAGCCCCAGAGCGGGGGGGATGTACAATGAGCAGTTCTTC. As protein: CASSPRAGGMYNEQFF. The rearrangement uses TRBV7-3 and TRBJ2-1; TRBD2 aligns across 10 bases. The CDR3 has 16 amino acids. The V and J ends lost 5 bases and 4 bases, in that order; junction bases with no gene match: 8. Germline CDR1 reads SGHTA; CDR2 reads FQGTGA.

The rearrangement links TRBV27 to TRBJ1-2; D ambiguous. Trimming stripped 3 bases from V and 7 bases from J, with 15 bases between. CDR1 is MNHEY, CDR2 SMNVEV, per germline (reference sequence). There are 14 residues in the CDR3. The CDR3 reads CASSFGRAVRGYTF. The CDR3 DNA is TGTGCCAGCAGTTTCGGTAGGGCTGTACGTGGCTACACCTTC.

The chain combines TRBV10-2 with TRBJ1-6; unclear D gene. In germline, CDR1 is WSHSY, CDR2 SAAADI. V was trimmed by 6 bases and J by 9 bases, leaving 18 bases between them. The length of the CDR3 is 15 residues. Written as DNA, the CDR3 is TGCGCCAGCAGAAACAGTAGTAGCGGAGGTTCACCCCTCCACTTT. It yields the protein CASRNSSSGGSPLHF.

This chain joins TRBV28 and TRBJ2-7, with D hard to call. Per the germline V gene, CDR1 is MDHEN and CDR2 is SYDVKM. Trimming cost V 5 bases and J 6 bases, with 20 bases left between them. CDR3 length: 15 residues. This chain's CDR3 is CASSPIDRDASEQYF. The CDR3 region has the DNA TGTGCCAGCAGTCCCATCGATAGGGATGCTAGCGAGCAGTACTTC.